This passage covers 22 T cell receptor beta chains from one sample sequenced in a study of cytomegalovirus exposure and HLA in healthy donors (dated by TCRdb to 2016 to 2017). Libraries were constructed by the immunoSEQ multiplex PCR assay. For the multiplex PCR, a mixture combining 60 forward primers for TCR Vbeta segments and 13 reverse primers for TCR Jbeta segments was used. TCRdb re-hosts the immuneACCESS table, in-frame sequences only. Its copies lack some clones; in the studies checked, an unresolved V gene accounts for under half of them, and the cause for the rest is not known. Within this sample are 100,000 to 150,000 clones, with more than 8% of them counted one time only. The ten top clones hold approximately 5% of the sample. Sample: PBMCs. The receptors were gathered from a man aged 35-49 years in good health and CMV-seronegative.

The chain links TRBV7-2 to TRBJ2-3, with D maybe TRBD2 (6 bases). Germline CDR1 is SGHTA and CDR2 is FQGNSA. This CDR3 comprises 15 residues. The ends were cut back, 2 bases at V and 2 bases at J, with 11 bases in the middle. The CDR3 here is CASSLFGTSTDTQYF. Here the CDR3 DNA reads TGTGCCAGCAGCTTATTCGGGACTTCCACAGATACGCAGTATTTT.

The V and J genes are TRBV19 and TRBJ1-1; weak D call: TRBD1 (5 bases). V was cut by 10 bases and J by 6 bases, with 18 bases left in between. Germline V gene lookup returns CDR1 LNHDA and CDR2 SQIVND (reference sequence). CDR3 length: 13 residues. The CDR3 region is CATRTSGLSEAFF. The DNA of the CDR3 is TGTGCCACCAGGACATCCGGGCTCTCTGAAGCTTTCTTT.

This rearrangement joins TRBV27 to TRBJ2-3; a weak D match, TRBD1 (6 bases). V lost 0 bases to trimming and J lost 4 bases, with 14 bases between them. The CDR3 runs to 16 residues. CDR1 and CDR2 (germline): MNHEY, SMNVEV (reference sequence). CDR3 coding DNA: TGTGCCAGCAGTTTATCGTGGACGACAGGCTCAGATACGCAGTATTTT. Translation: CASSLSWTTGSDTQYF.

V usage is TRBV5-5 and J usage is TRBJ1-1; 8 bases are a match to TRBD1. Germline V lookup: CDR1 SGHKS, CDR2 YYEKEE (reference sequence). The length of the CDR3 is 16 residues. V was pared by 3 bases and J by 1 base, with 8 bases of the junction left unmatched. The CDR3 loop is CASSSRSGQANTEAFF. In nucleotides, the CDR3 is TGTGCCAGCAGCTCCCGATCGGGACAGGCGAACACTGAAGCTTTCTTT.

The V and J genes are TRBV5-6 and TRBJ2-7; possibly TRBD1 for D (6 bases). The CDR3 loop spans 18 amino acids. Trimming pared 1 base from V and 3 bases from J, leaving 23 bases between. CDR1 and CDR2 (germline): SGHDT, YYEEEE. CDR3 region: CASSLQTFPVDRSYEQYF. The CDR3 nucleotides are TGTGCCAGCAGCTTGCAGACTTTTCCGGTGGACAGAAGCTACGAGCAGTACTTC.

This clone occurred once. The chain has TRBV7-2 and TRBJ1-2; the match to TRBD1 covers 9 bases. The CDR3 runs to 15 residues. Germline CDR1 reads SGHTA; CDR2 reads FQGNSA. Losses at the gene ends were 0 bases for V and 2 bases for J; bases not matched to a gene: 1. CDR3 in amino acids: CASSLAGTGNYGYTF. Written as DNA, the CDR3 is TGTGCCAGCAGCTTAGCGGGGACAGGGAACTATGGCTACACCTTC.

This clone was counted between two and nine times. The chain joins TRBV29-1 to TRBJ1-5; possible D gene TRBD1, 5 bases. The V gene lost 4 bases and the J gene lost 5 bases, with 9 bases spanning the gap. CDR1 SQVTM and CDR2 ANQGSEA come from the germline V gene. The CDR3 has 12 residues. The DNA of the CDR3 is TGCAGCGTTGGGGGGGTCGATCAGCCCCAGCATTTT. Encoded protein: CSVGGVDQPQHF.

Only a few counts were recorded for this clone. The chain recombines TRBV7-9 with TRBJ2-1, with D possibly being TRBD1 (6 bases). Germline CDR1 and CDR2: SEHNR and FQNEAQ (reference sequence). The CDR3 covers 13 residues. The germline V and J ends were trimmed by 8 bases and 5 bases, with 13 bases remaining between them. CDR3 amino acids: CASWTEDNNEQFF. The CDR3 nucleotides are TGTGCCAGCTGGACAGAAGATAACAATGAGCAGTTCTTC.

This chain uses TRBV27 with TRBJ2-7, with TRBD1 identical over 10 bases. Looked up from germline, CDR1 is MNHEY and CDR2 is SMNVEV (reference sequence). The V gene end was trimmed by 1 base and the J gene end by 5 bases; junction bases not matched to a gene: 11. This CDR3 is built from 17 residues. CDR3 residues: CASSLYFGQGVRDEQYF. The CDR3 region has the DNA TGTGCCAGCAGTTTATACTTTGGACAGGGGGTTCGGGACGAGCAGTACTTC.

This clone was counted only a few times. The rearrangement joins TRBV11-2 to TRBJ1-6; D uncertain. Germline lookup yields CDR1 SGHAT and CDR2 FQNNGV. There are 17 residues in the CDR3. V was trimmed by 3 bases and J by 1 base, leaving 13 bases between them. CDR3 nucleotide sequence: TGTGCCAGCAGCTTCAGCGGCCCAAGGTCCTATAATTCACCCCTCCACTTT. Translated, it gives CASSFSGPRSYNSPLHF. The complete variable domain, with remaining parts taken from reference TRBV11-2 and TRBJ1-6, reads EAGVAQSPRYKIIEKRQSVAFWCNPISGHATLYWYQQILGQGPKLLIQFQNNGVVDDSQLPKDRFSAERLKGVDSTLKIQPAKLEDSAVYLCASSFSGPRSYNSPLHFGNGTRLTVT.

This clone has only a few counts. J is TRBJ1-2 and V is TRBV30, with D possibly matching TRBD1 (5 bases). The germline CDR1 and CDR2 sequences are GTSNPN and SVGIG (reference sequence). V lost 8 bases and J 3 bases, leaving 16 bases between the germline ends. There are 13 residues in the CDR3. In DNA form, the CDR3 reads TGTGCCAACGGGGGTCGAAACGACTATGGCTACACCTTC. It specifies CANGGRNDYGYTF.

In DNA, the CDR3 is TGTGCCAGCAGTGAAGTGAGTAGCAGTAATGAAAAACTGTTTTTT. Translated, it gives CASSEVSSSNEKLFF. The V call is TRBV2, the J call TRBJ1-4; D is unresolved. This CDR3 has 15 residues. V was shortened by 1 base and J by 4 bases, with 10 bases between the two germline ends. Per the germline V gene, CDR1 is SNHLY and CDR2 is FYNNEI.

Points on this clone: A read error is likely, as this CDR3 ends without the conserved phenylalanine or tryptophan. This chain links TRBV10-3 with TRBJ1-1, with TRBD1 matching 8 bases. Germline V CDR1 and CDR2: ENHRY, SYGVKD. Trimming removed 6 bases from V and 6 bases from J; junction bases left unmatched: 12. This CDR3 spans 15 amino acids. CDR3 loop: CAISRTDREGAEAFV. The CDR3 nucleotides read TGTGCCATCAGCCGAACGGACAGGGAGGGGGCTGAAGCTTTCGTT.

V gene TRBV5-1 combines with J gene TRBJ1-1; tentative D call: TRBD1 (6 bases). Trimming pared 0 bases from V and 3 bases from J, leaving 12 bases between. The CDR3 spans 15 residues. Per germline, CDR1 SGHRS and CDR2 YFSETQ. The CDR3 reads CASSLGYRQDTEAFF. The CDR3 DNA sequence: TGCGCCAGCAGCTTGGGCTATCGACAGGACACTGAAGCTTTCTTT.

This clone turned up a few times. This rearrangement joins TRBV5-4 to TRBJ2-5; D is undetermined. This CDR3 comprises 14 residues. CDR1 and CDR2 from the germline V gene are SGHNT and YYREEE (reference sequence). The V gene lost 0 bases and the J gene lost 4 bases, with 10 bases spanning the gap. CDR3 coding DNA: TGTGCCAGCAGCTTGGAGCCCCTTGGAGAGACCCAGTACTTC. Its translation is CASSLEPLGETQYF.

This clone was seen only once. The germline gene is not matched at one end of the junction; a read error may be the cause. V and J are TRBV15 and TRBJ2-2, with 10 nucleotides matching TRBD1. The CDR3 is made up of 17 amino acids. Germline assignment: CDR1 LNHNV and CDR2 YYDKDF (reference sequence). The DNA for the CDR3 is TGTGCCACCAGCACGCACTTACCGGGACAGGGGACTGGGGAGCTGCTTTTT. Protein: CATSTHLPGQGTGELLF.

This chain joins TRBV5-8 and TRBJ2-3; 7 nucleotides line up with TRBD1. Germline CDR1 and CDR2: SGHTS and YDEGEE. V shed 5 bases, J shed 7 bases, and the junction held 13 bases outside the gene matches. CDR3 length: 15 amino acids. DNA of the CDR3: TGTGCCAGCAGTTCTCGACAGGGAGCTCTGTATACGCAGTATTTT. Protein: CASSSRQGALYTQYF.

This rearrangement joins TRBV5-6 to TRBJ1-2; 9 bases line up with TRBD1. The CDR3 loop spans 16 amino acids. V shed 3 bases, J shed 4 bases, and the junction held 10 bases outside the gene matches. Germline lookup yields CDR1 SGHDT and CDR2 YYEEEE. The CDR3 is CASSSYGTGFIYGYTF. The CDR3 DNA reads TGTGCCAGCAGCTCTTACGGGACAGGGTTCATCTATGGCTACACCTTC.

The J gene is TRBJ2-7, the V gene TRBV5-5; D possibly corresponds to TRBD1 (6 bases). Between the trimmed V and J ends, which lost 4 bases and 4 bases, there was a span of 9 bases. The CDR3 extends over 12 amino acids. Germline V gene data show CDR1 as SGHKS and CDR2 as YYEKEE (reference sequence). The CDR3 loop reads CASSPTGYEQYF. Written as DNA, the CDR3 is TGTGCCAGCAGCCCGACAGGTTACGAGCAGTACTTC. Filled out from reference TRBV5-5 and TRBJ2-7, the complete variable domain reads DAGVTQSPTHLIKTRGQQVTLRCSPISGHKSVSWYQQVLGQGPQFIFQYYEKEERGRGNFPDRFSARQFPNYSSELNVNALLLGDSALYLCASSPTGYEQYFGPGTRLTVT.

The chain joins TRBV4-1 to TRBJ2-4, with TRBD2 as a possible D gene (6 bases). There are 15 residues in the CDR3. In germline, CDR1 is MGHRA, CDR2 YSYEKL. The V gene lost 4 bases and the J gene lost 5 bases, with 15 bases spanning the gap. CDR3 nucleotide sequence: TGCGCCAGCAGCCGGCTGGCGCGGGGACAAAACATTCAGTACTTC. Protein product: CASSRLARGQNIQYF.

This clone was observed a few times. The genes are TRBV5-4 and TRBJ2-6, with D possibly TRBD1 on 5 matching bases. Germline values: CDR1 SGHNT, CDR2 YYREEE (reference sequence). The CDR3 consists of 15 residues. V gave up 4 bases and J gave up 4 bases, with 12 bases separating them. The CDR3 protein is CASSIGVPGANVLTF. As DNA, the CDR3 is TGTGCCAGCAGCATAGGGGTTCCCGGGGCCAACGTCCTGACTTTC.

The CDR3 sequence is CASSQVGTVYEKLFF. For the CDR3, the DNA is TGCGCCAGCAGCCAAGTTGGGACAGTCTATGAAAAACTGTTTTTT. V usage is TRBV4-1 and J usage is TRBJ1-4, with 7 bases aligning to TRBD1. The CDR3 totals 15 residues. V lost 1 base and J lost 6; bases outside the gene matches: 5. The germline V gene encodes CDR1 MGHRA and CDR2 YSYEKL.